The rows below give T cell receptor beta chains drawn from one sample of a study of CD8+CD57+ T cells in acquired aplastic anemia. TCRdb re-derived calls from the reads in MiXCR, one entry per CDR3 protein. The data hold under 200,000 distinct CDR3 sequences, with around 40% observed a single time. The sequenced sample was sorted CD4+, CD8+, or CD8+CD57+ T cells (not recorded which) from PBMCs. Source of these receptors: a human donor in good health. Each CDR3 is given with its conserved first and last residue.

J gene,V gene,CDR3 protein
TRBJ2-3,TRBV19,CASTDLHTQYF
TRBJ1-2,TRBV29-1,CSVDNVGLSYGYTF
TRBJ2-7,TRBV3-1,CASSLTGTSGGEYF
TRBJ1-5,TRBV4-1,CASSSPSSTGFNQPQHF
TRBJ1-4,TRBV9,CASSVALGGNEKLFF
TRBJ1-5,TRBV19,CASMTQGGSNQPQHF
TRBJ2-1,TRBV25-1,CASSETTVGVRGYNEQFF
TRBJ1-2,TRBV2,CASSDRDRLFNYGYTF
TRBJ2-5,TRBV2,CASSELEGHETQYF
TRBJ2-3,TRBV29-1,CSVGGTLTDTQYF
TRBJ1-1,TRBV10-3,CAILQGVNTEVFF
TRBJ2-3,TRBV10-3,CAINSQRGSTDTQYF
TRBJ2-7,TRBV14,CASAPGGVQYF
TRBJ2-1,TRBV7-3,CASSTATSGEQFF
TRBJ2-7,TRBV5-6,CASSFPTSGNPPYEQYF
TRBJ1-1,TRBV7-2,CASSLGGQASTEAFF
TRBJ1-2,TRBV7-8,CASSLLDTYGYTF